Shown below are 15 T cell receptor beta chains from a single sample sequenced in a study of CD8 T cells in ankylosing spondylitis. TCRdb recomputed calls from the 5' RACE reads with MiXCR, one row per CDR3 protein. The data contain 350,000 to 400,000 distinct CDR3 sequences, 20% to 25% of them singletons. The sequencing sample was made of blood, either unsorted or a sorted T cell fraction (not recorded which). The receptors here all came from a male donor with ankylosing spondylitis or in good health (not recorded which).

This clonotype was seen only a few times. The V gene is TRBV2, the J gene TRBJ2-7, with D possibly TRBD2 on 5 matching bases. Trimming shortened V by 7 bases and J by 5 bases, and 21 bases separated the two germline ends. The germline V gene has CDR1 SNHLY and CDR2 FYNNEI. This CDR3 has 15 amino acids. CDR3 bases: TGTGCCAGCACCGAAGGTGTGACGGCGCGGGACGAGCAGTACTTC. Translation: CASTEGVTARDEQYF.

There are a few counts of this clonotype. The genes are TRBV29-1 and TRBJ1-5; D is undetermined. The V end lost 7 bases, the J end lost 5 bases, and 9 bases lay between the germline ends. CDR1 is SQVTM, CDR2 ANQGSEA, per germline. The CDR3 covers 11 residues. DNA for the CDR3: TGCAGCGGCGAGGTATATCAGCCCCAGCATTTT. Residues: CSGEVYQPQHF.

CDR3 protein: CASSPEGYPEQFF. DNA of the CDR3: TGTGCCAGCAGCCCCGAGGGCTACCCAGAGCAGTTCTTC. The chain carries TRBV7-9 and TRBJ2-1, with a weak D call TRBD2 (5 bases). V lost 5 bases and J 10 bases, leaving 15 bases between the germline ends. The germline V gene has CDR1 SEHNR and CDR2 FQNEAQ (reference sequence). The CDR3 runs 13 residues.

CDR3 nucleotide sequence: TGTGCCAGCAGCTCGGGACACAATTCCTACGAGCAGTACTTC. Protein: CASSSGHNSYEQYF. The V and J genes are TRBV11-2 and TRBJ2-7; tentative D call: TRBD1 (6 bases). From germline, CDR1 is SGHAT and CDR2 FQNNGV. CDR3 length: 14 residues. Trimming pared 4 bases from V and 1 base from J, leaving 11 bases between.

This clonotype was seen more than once but under ten times. Written as DNA, the CDR3 is TGCAGTGCTAGGGGCGCGAGGCTCACAGATACGCAGTATTTT. Its protein is CSARGARLTDTQYF. The chain recombines TRBV20-1 with TRBJ2-3; no firm D call. V was shortened by 3 bases and J by 2 bases, with 12 bases between the two germline ends. CDR1 DFQATT and CDR2 SNEGSKA come from the germline V gene (reference sequence). This CDR3 is 14 amino acids long.

This chain connects TRBV4-1 to TRBJ2-3; TRBD1 matches 8 bases. After removal of 0 bases from V and 2 bases from J, the junction contained 1 base not matched to a gene. CDR3 length: 15 residues. Germline CDR1 MGHRA, CDR2 YSYEKL. The CDR3 DNA reads TGCGCCAGCAGCCAAGAGGACAGGGACACAGATACGCAGTATTTT. It specifies CASSQEDRDTDTQYF.

The V call is TRBV29-1, the J call TRBJ1-1; D is possibly TRBD1 (6 bases). The CDR3 loop spans 14 amino acids. Trimming stripped 5 bases from V and 1 base from J, with 14 bases between. The germline CDR1 and CDR2 sequences are SQVTM and ANQGSEA. The CDR3 reads CSVQGITGNTEAFF. Here the CDR3 DNA reads TGCAGCGTTCAGGGGATAACGGGGAACACTGAAGCTTTCTTT.

This chain joins TRBV7-9 and TRBJ1-1; tentatively, D is TRBD1 (5 bases). The CDR3 length is 13 residues. V lost 0 bases to trimming and J lost 7 bases, with 9 bases between them. The V gene's germline CDR1 is SEHNR and CDR2 FQNEAQ (reference sequence). CDR3 bases: TGTGCCAGCAGCTTAGCGCCGGGGGTTGAAGCTTTCTTT. Its protein is CASSLAPGVEAFF.

The genes are TRBV6-1 and TRBJ1-1; D may be TRBD1 (5 bases). In germline, CDR1 is MNHNS, CDR2 SASEGT. The CDR3 has 13 residues. V lost 3 bases to trimming and J lost 7 bases, with 12 bases between them. The CDR3 loop reads CASSEGTLLEAFF. DNA of the CDR3: TGTGCCAGCAGTGAGGGGACGCTCCTTGAAGCTTTCTTT.

The chain combines TRBV5-1 with TRBJ2-7; 9 bases align to TRBD1. Germline V gene data show CDR1 as SGHRS and CDR2 as YFSETQ. The CDR3 runs 15 residues. The trim removed 4 bases at V and 3 bases at J, leaving 8 bases unmatched. The CDR3 loop is CASSPAGQGVYEQYF. For the CDR3, the DNA is TGCGCCAGCAGCCCGGCGGGACAGGGAGTCTACGAGCAGTACTTC.

The rearrangement links TRBV28 to TRBJ2-7; 8 nucleotides align to TRBD1. CDR3 length equals 14 residues. Germline trimming cut 5 bases from V and 5 bases from J; bases unmatched to any gene: 8. Germline-derived CDR1 and CDR2 are MDHEN and SYDVKM. The CDR3 loop is CASSTRTGYNEQYF. CDR3 in DNA: TGTGCCAGCAGTACCAGGACAGGGTATAACGAGCAGTACTTC.

The chain uses TRBV29-1 and TRBJ2-5, with 10 nucleotides matching TRBD1. From germline, CDR1 is SQVTM and CDR2 ANQGSEA. This CDR3 is built from 13 residues. V shed 6 bases, J shed 4 bases, and the junction held 5 bases outside the gene matches. CDR3 coding DNA: TGCAGCGTCCCTCGGACAGGGGGAGAGACCCAGTACTTC. Its protein is CSVPRTGGETQYF.

The chain recombines TRBV6-1 with TRBJ2-5; 7 nucleotides agree with TRBD1. The CDR3 has 14 residues. V trimming: 6 bases; J trimming: 3 bases; junction bases outside the gene matches: 7. The V gene's germline CDR1 is MNHNS and CDR2 SASEGT. CDR3 loop: CASSPFGQEETQYF. CDR3 nucleotides: TGTGCCAGCAGCCCCTTCGGACAGGAAGAGACCCAGTACTTC.

This clonotype has more than one count but fewer than ten. The genes are TRBV7-3 and TRBJ1-2; 12 bases agree with TRBD1. The length of the CDR3 is 19 residues. Germline-derived CDR1 and CDR2 are SGHTA and FQGTGA. V shed 5 bases, J shed 0 bases, and the junction held 13 bases outside the gene matches. The CDR3 loop reads CASSLSGTGGGGANYGYTF. The CDR3 DNA reads TGTGCCAGCAGCCTTTCAGGGACAGGGGGCGGAGGGGCTAACTATGGCTACACCTTC.

The J gene is TRBJ2-1, the V gene TRBV15; D might be TRBD1 (5 bases). Trimming cost V 5 bases and J 8 bases, with 16 bases left between them. The CDR3 consists of 14 residues. CDR1 is LNHNV and CDR2 is YYDKDF in the germline V gene (reference sequence). CDR3: CATSGRTSRDEQFF. CDR3 sequence (DNA): TGTGCCACCAGCGGACGGACATCTCGGGATGAGCAGTTCTTC.